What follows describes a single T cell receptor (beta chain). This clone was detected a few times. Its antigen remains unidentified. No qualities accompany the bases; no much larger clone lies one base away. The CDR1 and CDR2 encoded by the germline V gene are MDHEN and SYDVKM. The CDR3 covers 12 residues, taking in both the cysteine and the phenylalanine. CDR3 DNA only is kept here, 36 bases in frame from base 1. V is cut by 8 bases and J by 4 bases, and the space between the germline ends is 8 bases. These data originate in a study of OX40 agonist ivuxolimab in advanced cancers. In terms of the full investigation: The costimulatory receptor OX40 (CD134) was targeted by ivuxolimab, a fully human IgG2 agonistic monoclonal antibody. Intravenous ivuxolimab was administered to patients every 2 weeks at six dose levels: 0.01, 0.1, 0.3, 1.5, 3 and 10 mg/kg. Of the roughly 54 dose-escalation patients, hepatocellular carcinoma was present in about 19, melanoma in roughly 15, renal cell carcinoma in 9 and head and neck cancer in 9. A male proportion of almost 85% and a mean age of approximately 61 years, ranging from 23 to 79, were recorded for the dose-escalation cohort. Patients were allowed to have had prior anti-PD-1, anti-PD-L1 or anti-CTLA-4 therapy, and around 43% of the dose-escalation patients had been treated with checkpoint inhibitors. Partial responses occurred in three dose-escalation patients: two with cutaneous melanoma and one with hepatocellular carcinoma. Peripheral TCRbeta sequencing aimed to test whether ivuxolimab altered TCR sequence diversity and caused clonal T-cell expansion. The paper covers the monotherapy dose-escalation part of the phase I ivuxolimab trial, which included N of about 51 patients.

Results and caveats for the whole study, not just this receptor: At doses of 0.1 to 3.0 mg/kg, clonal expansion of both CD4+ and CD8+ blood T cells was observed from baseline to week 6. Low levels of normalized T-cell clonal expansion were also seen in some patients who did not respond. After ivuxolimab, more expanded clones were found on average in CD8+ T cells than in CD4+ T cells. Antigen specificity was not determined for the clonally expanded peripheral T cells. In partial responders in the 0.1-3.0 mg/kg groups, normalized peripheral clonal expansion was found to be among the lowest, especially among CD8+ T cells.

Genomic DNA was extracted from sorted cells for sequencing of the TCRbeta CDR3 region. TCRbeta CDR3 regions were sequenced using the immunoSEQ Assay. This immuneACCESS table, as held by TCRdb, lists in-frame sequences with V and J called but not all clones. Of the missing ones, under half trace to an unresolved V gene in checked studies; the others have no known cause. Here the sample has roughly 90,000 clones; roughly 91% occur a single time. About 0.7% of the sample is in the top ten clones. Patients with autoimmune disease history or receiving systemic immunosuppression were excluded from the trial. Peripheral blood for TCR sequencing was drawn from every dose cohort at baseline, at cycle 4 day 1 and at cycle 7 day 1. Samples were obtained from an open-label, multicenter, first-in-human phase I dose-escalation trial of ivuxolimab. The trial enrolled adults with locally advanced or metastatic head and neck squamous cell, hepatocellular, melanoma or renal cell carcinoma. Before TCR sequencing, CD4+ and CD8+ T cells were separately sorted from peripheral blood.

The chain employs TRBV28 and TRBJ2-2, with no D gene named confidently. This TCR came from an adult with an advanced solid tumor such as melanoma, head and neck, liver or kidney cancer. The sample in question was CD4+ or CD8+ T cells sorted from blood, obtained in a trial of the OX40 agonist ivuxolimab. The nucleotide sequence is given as TGTGCCAGCGCCAGAAGCACCGGGGAGCTGTTTTTT. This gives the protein CASARSTGELFF.